Presented here are 3 T cell receptor beta chains from one specimen sequenced in a study of T cell changes during pregnancy in multiple sclerosis. Sequencing was performed with immunoSEQ multiplex PCR; in TCRdb, only in-frame clones are kept and a portion is missing. Of over 35,000 clones in the sample, 80% to 95% were seen once. The sample here was CD8+ T cells from peripheral blood mononuclear cells, taken in the first trimester of pregnancy. Receptors originate from a female donor with multiple sclerosis, enrolled in a pregnancy study.

The chain joins TRBV7-3 to TRBJ2-1, with D possibly being TRBD2 (5 bases). CDR1 is SGHTA and CDR2 is FQGTGA in the germline V gene. This CDR3 contains 15 residues. V lost 5 bases, J lost 0 bases, and 11 bases lay in between. CDR3 in amino acids: CASSRKADSYNEQFF. DNA for the CDR3: TGTGCCAGCAGCCGGAAAGCGGACTCCTACAATGAGCAGTTCTTC.

The chain has TRBV7-8 and TRBJ2-1; TRBD2 aligns across 8 bases. This CDR3 comprises 17 residues. Germline V gives CDR1 SGHVS, CDR2 FQNEAQ. V shed 5 bases and J 5 bases; nucleotides not matched to a gene: 14. The CDR3 sequence is CASSPTSTSETHNEQFF. The CDR3, as DNA: TGTGCCAGCAGCCCGACCTCGACTAGCGAGACCCACAATGAGCAGTTCTTC.

CDR3 coding DNA: TGTGCCAGCAGCGCCTCGAGGGTGGCGACCTATGGCTACACCTTC. It translates to CASSASRVATYGYTF. The V and J genes are TRBV9 and TRBJ1-2; D is unresolved. Trimming took 3 bases from V and 4 from J, leaving 16 bases between them. Per the germline V gene, CDR1 is SGDLS and CDR2 is YYNGEE. The CDR3 runs to 15 residues.